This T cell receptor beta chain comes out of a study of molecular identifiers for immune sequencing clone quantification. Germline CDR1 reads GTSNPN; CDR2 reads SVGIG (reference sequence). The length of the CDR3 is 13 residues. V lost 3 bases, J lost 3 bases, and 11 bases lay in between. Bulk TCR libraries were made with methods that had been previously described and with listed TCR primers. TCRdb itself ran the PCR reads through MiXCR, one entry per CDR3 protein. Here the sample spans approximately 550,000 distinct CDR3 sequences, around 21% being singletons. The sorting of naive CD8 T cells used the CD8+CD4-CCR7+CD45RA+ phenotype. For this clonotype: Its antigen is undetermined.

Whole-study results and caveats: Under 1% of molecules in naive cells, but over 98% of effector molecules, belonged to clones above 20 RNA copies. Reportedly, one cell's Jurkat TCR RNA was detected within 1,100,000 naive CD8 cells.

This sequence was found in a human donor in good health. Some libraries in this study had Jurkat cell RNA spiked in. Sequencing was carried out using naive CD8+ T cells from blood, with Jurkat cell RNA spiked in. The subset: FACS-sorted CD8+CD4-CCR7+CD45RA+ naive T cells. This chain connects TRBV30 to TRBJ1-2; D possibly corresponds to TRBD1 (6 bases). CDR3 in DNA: TGTGCCTGGAGGGACAGCACGTACTATGGCTACACCTTC. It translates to CAWRDSTYYGYTF.